These T cell receptor beta chains were read from a single sample in a study of blood T cells in healthy people across ages. Using its own MiXCR run on the 5' RACE reads, TCRdb lists one record per CDR3 protein. The sample carries a few hundred thousand distinct CDR3 sequences, approximately 47% recorded once. Sequenced sample: blood. Every receptor here comes from a man aged 60-69 years in good health. CDR3s include the opening cysteine and the closing phenylalanine or tryptophan. The D gene is left open where the match is weak. Expanded clones are given a class, and other clones once, few, many or no size at all.

cdr3_nt,cdr3_aa,clone_size,v_call,j_call,cdr3_length,d_call
TGTGCCAACAGCAGAAGACAGGGGGAGAATTCACCCCTCCACTTT,CANSRRQGENSPLHF,.,TRBV7-8,TRBJ1-6,15,TRBD1
TGCGCCAGCAGTGAAGACAGGGGAGGAGGCTACACCTTC,CASSEDRGGGYTF,.,TRBV10-2,TRBJ1-2,13,TRBD1
TGTGCCAGCAGCTTACGGGGGCGAAGCTCCTACAATGAGCAGTTCTTC,CASSLRGRSSYNEQFF,few,TRBV7-6,TRBJ2-1,16,.
TGCAGTGCTAGAAGACAGGACTCCTACAATGAGCAGTTCTTC,CSARRQDSYNEQFF,.,TRBV20-1,TRBJ2-1,14,.
TGTGCCAGCAGTTTATGGGCGCCAGATACGCAGTATTTT,CASSLWAPDTQYF,.,TRBV28,TRBJ2-3,13,.
TGTGCCAGCAAAGGGGACGGTTGGGGTGAGCAGTTCTTC,CASKGDGWGEQFF,.,TRBV12-3/TRBV12-4,TRBJ2-1,13,.
TGCAGTGCCACTAGCGCCTACGAGCAGTACTTC,CSATSAYEQYF,.,TRBV20-1,TRBJ2-7,11,TRBD2
TGTGCCAGCAGCCAAGATGTGGGACAGGGTTACGAGCAGTACTTC,CASSQDVGQGYEQYF,.,TRBV4-2,TRBJ2-7,15,TRBD1
TGTGCCACCAGTGACCTCGGGGGGACTAGCGGATTTAGCACAGATACGCAGTATTTT,CATSDLGGTSGFSTDTQYF,.,TRBV24-1,TRBJ2-3,19,TRBD2
TGTGCTAGTGGCCTCAGGGGTGAGCAGTTCTTC,CASGLRGEQFF,.,TRBV12-5,TRBJ2-1,11,.
TGTGCCAGCAGCTTTAGACAGAGTGGGGAGACCCAGTACTTC,CASSFRQSGETQYF,.,TRBV13,TRBJ2-5,14,.
TGCGCCAGCAGCTTGGCTCGAGCGGGTCCCTCTGGGGCCAACGTCCTGACTTTC,CASSLARAGPSGANVLTF,many,TRBV5-1,TRBJ2-6,18,.
TGTGCCAGCAGCCAAGCCTCTGGGGGGGTCGCCGAGCAGTACTTC,CASSQASGGVAEQYF,.,TRBV14,TRBJ2-7,15,TRBD2
TGTGTCAGCAGCCAAGAGAGTTTCAGGCGGAGTTATAATGAAAAACTGTTTTTT,CVSSQESFRRSYNEKLFF,.,TRBV3-1,TRBJ1-4,18,.
TGCAGCGTTGAGGTGGCAGGGGGCAGGAACGAGCAGTACTTC,CSVEVAGGRNEQYF,.,TRBV29-1,TRBJ2-7,14,TRBD1
TGTGCCAGTAGTGGGACTAGTCCGGGGGAGCAGTACTTC,CASSGTSPGEQYF,few,TRBV19,TRBJ2-7,13,TRBD2
TGTGCCAGCAGTCGACAGGCTGGGGGCTCCTATAATTCACCCCTCCACTTT,CASSRQAGGSYNSPLHF,.,TRBV12-3/TRBV12-4,TRBJ1-6,17,.
TGCGGCGTTGATTCGGGGACAGGGCGGACAGATACGCAGTATTTT,CGVDSGTGRTDTQYF,.,TRBV29-1,TRBJ2-3,15,TRBD1
TGTGCCAGCAGCCAAGACAGGGACAGGGTGAGAGGCTACACCTTC,CASSQDRDRVRGYTF,.,TRBV3-1,TRBJ1-2,15,TRBD1
TGTGCCAGCAGTTATGGGGCGAATCAGCCCCAGCATTTT,CASSYGANQPQHF,.,TRBV12-3/TRBV12-4,TRBJ1-5,13,.
TGTGCCAGCTCAGCCGACAGGGGAAATGAAAAACTGTTTTTT,CASSADRGNEKLFF,.,TRBV18,TRBJ1-4,14,TRBD1
TGTGCCAGCAGCCTCAACCATGAGCAGTTCTTC,CASSLNHEQFF,.,TRBV14,TRBJ2-1,11,.
TGCGCCAGCGGTGAATCGACAGGGTGGGAGACCCAGTACTTC,CASGESTGWETQYF,few,TRBV10-1,TRBJ2-5,14,TRBD1
TGCGCCAGCAGCTTGAGGGACAGGAGGTACGAGCAGTACTTC,CASSLRDRRYEQYF,many,TRBV5-1,TRBJ2-7,14,TRBD1
TGTGCCAGCTCCTTTCGACGGGGAGGCTACACCTTC,CASSFRRGGYTF,.,TRBV12-3/TRBV12-4,TRBJ1-2,12,.
TGCGCCAGCAGCCAAGATGGAGGGGGGGCAAGCACAGATACGCAGTATTTT,CASSQDGGGASTDTQYF,.,TRBV4-1,TRBJ2-3,17,.
TGTGCCAGCAGCCTTGAGGGACGAGGCTACACCTTC,CASSLEGRGYTF,.,TRBV2,TRBJ1-2,12,.
TGTGCCAGCTCACCCGGGACAGGGGTGCCAGATACGCAGTATTTT,CASSPGTGVPDTQYF,once,TRBV18,TRBJ2-3,15,TRBD1
TGCAGCGTTGAAAACAGGGGGCATGAGCAGTTCTTC,CSVENRGHEQFF,.,TRBV29-1,TRBJ2-1,12,TRBD1
TGTGCCACCAGAAGGGGGCTAGGCACTGAAGCTTTCTTT,CATRRGLGTEAFF,.,TRBV25-1,TRBJ1-1,13,TRBD1
TGTGCCAGCAGCTTCCTAGGGCGGCGTAGCAATCAGCCCCAGCATTTT,CASSFLGRRSNQPQHF,few,TRBV28,TRBJ1-5,16,.
TGTGCCAGCAGCTTAGAGGCTGGGGCGCGGAGGAATTCACCCCTCCACTTT,CASSLEAGARRNSPLHF,few,TRBV11-2,TRBJ1-6,17,.
TGTGCCACCAGTGGAGCGGGCGACCAAGAGACCCAGTACTTC,CATSGAGDQETQYF,.,TRBV24-1,TRBJ2-5,14,.
TGTGCCTTCAGCCAGGCGGCTAGCACGGATACGCAGTATTTT,CAFSQAASTDTQYF,.,TRBV12-3/TRBV12-4,TRBJ2-3,14,.
TGTGCCAGCAGCTTAGGGGTCGGGATTAGCGGACAAGAGACCCAGTACTTC,CASSLGVGISGQETQYF,.,TRBV7-6,TRBJ2-5,17,.
TGCAGCGTTGATTTCAGGGGGACAGGCATAGAGCAGTACTTC,CSVDFRGTGIEQYF,.,TRBV29-1,TRBJ2-4,14,TRBD1
TGCGCCAGCAGCTTGGCCGCAGGGCTTCAAGAGACCCAGTACTTC,CASSLAAGLQETQYF,few,TRBV5-1,TRBJ2-5,15,.
TGTGCCAGCAGCGTAGGAGAAGGGACTAGCGGCCAAGAGACCCAGTACTTC,CASSVGEGTSGQETQYF,.,TRBV9,TRBJ2-5,17,TRBD2
TGTGCCAGCAGCTTGGTGGCAGTGACAGGTGACGGCTACACCTTC,CASSLVAVTGDGYTF,.,TRBV5-6,TRBJ1-2,15,.
TGTGCCAGCAGTGTCCGACAGGGTAGTAATTCACCCCTCCACTTT,CASSVRQGSNSPLHF,once,TRBV6-1,TRBJ1-6,15,TRBD1